This T cell receptor (beta chain) was profiled in a study of blood T cell repertoires in COVID-19. Whole-study context: COVID-19 samples from acute and convalescent phases originated in the United States, Italy and Spain.

Data came from immunoSEQ multiplex PCR; TCRdb stores just in-frame clones and leaves some out. This table holds 110,000 or so clones, under 90% found once. The origin of this receptor is a woman between 50 and 59 years old with acute or convalescent COVID-19. Material for sequencing was peripheral blood.

CDR3 in DNA: TGTGCCAGCAGTTTAGGGCCAGGGGACTACGAGCAGTACTTC. This codes for CASSLGPGDYEQYF. The chain is built from TRBV27 and TRBJ2-7; perhaps TRBD1 as D (6 bases). The CDR3 contains 14 residues. Germline V gives CDR1 MNHEY, CDR2 SMNVEV (reference sequence). With 2 bases removed from V and 3 bases from J, the gap between germline ends came to 11 bases.